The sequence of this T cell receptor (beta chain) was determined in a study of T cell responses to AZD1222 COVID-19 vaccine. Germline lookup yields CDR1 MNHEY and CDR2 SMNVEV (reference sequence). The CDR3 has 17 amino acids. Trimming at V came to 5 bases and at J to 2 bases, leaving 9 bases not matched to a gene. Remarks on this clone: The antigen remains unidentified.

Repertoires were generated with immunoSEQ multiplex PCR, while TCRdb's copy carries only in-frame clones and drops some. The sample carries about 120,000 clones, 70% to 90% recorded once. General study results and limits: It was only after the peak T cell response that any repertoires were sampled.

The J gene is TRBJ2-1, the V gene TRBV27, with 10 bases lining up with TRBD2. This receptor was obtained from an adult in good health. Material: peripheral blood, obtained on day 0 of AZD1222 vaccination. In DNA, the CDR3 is TGTGCCAGCAGTCGTTTAGCGGGGGGTCATGCCTACAATGAGCAGTTCTTC. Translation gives CASSRLAGGHAYNEQFF.